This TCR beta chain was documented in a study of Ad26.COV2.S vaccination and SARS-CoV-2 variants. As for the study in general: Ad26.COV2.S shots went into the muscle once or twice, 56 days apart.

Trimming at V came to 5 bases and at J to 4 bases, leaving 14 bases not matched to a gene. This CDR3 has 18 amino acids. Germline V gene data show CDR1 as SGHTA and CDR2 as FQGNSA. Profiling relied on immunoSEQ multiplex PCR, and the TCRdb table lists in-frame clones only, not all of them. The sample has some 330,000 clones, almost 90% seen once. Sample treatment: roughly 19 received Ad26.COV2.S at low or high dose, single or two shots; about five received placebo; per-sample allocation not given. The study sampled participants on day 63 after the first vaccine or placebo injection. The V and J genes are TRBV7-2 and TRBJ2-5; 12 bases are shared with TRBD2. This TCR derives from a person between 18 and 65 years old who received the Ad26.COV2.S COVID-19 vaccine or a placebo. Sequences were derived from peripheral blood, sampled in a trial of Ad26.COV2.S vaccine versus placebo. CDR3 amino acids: CASSHRTSGTWGGETQYF. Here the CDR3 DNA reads TGTGCCAGCAGCCACCGGACTAGCGGGACCTGGGGGGGAGAGACCCAGTACTTC.